These 10 T cell receptor beta chains share one sample of origin, sequenced in a study of T-cell memory formation after mild COVID-19. TCRdb used MiXCR to reprocess the 5' RACE reads, holding one entry per CDR3 protein. The sample lists about 410,000 distinct CDR3 sequences, around 22% occurring once. The sample was PBMCs or a T cell subset sorted from them (not recorded which). These receptors were taken from an adult woman who had mild COVID-19 (a few samples of this study predate the infection). Cell type and time point are not known.

The chain carries TRBV11-3 and TRBJ2-5, with 10 bases matching TRBD2. CDR3 length equals 16 residues. Trimming cost V 5 bases and J 6 bases; bases outside gene matches: 12. Germline lookup yields CDR1 SGHNT and CDR2 YENEEA. Written as DNA, the CDR3 is TGTGCCAGCAGCCCAAAGCGGGAGGGCTTGGATAAGACCCAGTACTTC. It is translated as CASSPKREGLDKTQYF. The full variable domain, rest sourced from reference TRBV11-3 and TRBJ2-5, is EAGVVQSPRYKIIEKKQPVAFWCNPISGHNTLYWYLQNLGQGPELLIRYENEEAVDDSQLPKDRFSAERLKGVDSTLKIQPAELGDSAVYLCASSPKREGLDKTQYFGPGTRLLVL.

The chain has TRBV4-3 and TRBJ2-1, with D perhaps given as TRBD1 or TRBD2 (5 bases each). Germline CDR1 reads LGHNA; CDR2 reads YSLEER. Between the trimmed V and J ends, which lost 1 base and 8 bases, there was a span of 12 bases. This CDR3 has 14 residues. The CDR3 region has the DNA TGCGCCAGCAGCCAAGTTTATGGGGGTGATGAGCAGTTCTTC. Translation: CASSQVYGGDEQFF.

The CDR3 loop reads CAISGRENTEAFF. In nucleotides, the CDR3 is TGTGCCATCAGCGGCAGGGAGAACACTGAAGCTTTCTTT. This chain uses TRBV10-3 with TRBJ1-1; D possibly corresponds to TRBD1 (5 bases). Germline V lookup: CDR1 ENHRY, CDR2 SYGVKD. V was clipped by 6 bases and J by 1 base, with 9 bases between them. This CDR3 contains 13 residues.

The chain is built from TRBV20-1 and TRBJ2-7; 8 bases agree with TRBD2. This CDR3 spans 18 amino acids. Germline CDR1 DFQATT, CDR2 SNEGSKA (reference sequence). The V segment lost 1 base and the J segment 0 bases; nucleotides outside the gene matches: 14. The DNA of the CDR3 is TGCAGTGCTAGAGTCTCCGGAGGAGCGGGAGAAGGCTCCTACGAGCAGTACTTC. Residues: CSARVSGGAGEGSYEQYF.

This clonotype has a handful of counts. The chain joins TRBV6-4 to TRBJ2-1; D unresolved. Per germline, CDR1 MRHNA and CDR2 SNTAGT. Trimming cost V 7 bases and J 7 bases, with 5 bases left between them. This CDR3 spans 10 amino acids. Written as DNA, the CDR3 is TGTGCCAGCATGGCGAATGAGCAGTTCTTC. It codes for CASMANEQFF.

In its sample, this clonotype was seen a few times. The chain links TRBV4-2 to TRBJ2-3; TRBD2 aligns across 15 bases. The CDR3 runs to 19 residues. V lost 3 bases and J lost 0; bases outside the gene matches: 7. Germline V gene lookup returns CDR1 LGHNA and CDR2 YNFKEQ. The chain's CDR3 is CASSHYGTSGGISTDTQYF. CDR3 nucleotides: TGTGCCAGCAGCCACTATGGGACTAGCGGGGGGATTAGCACAGATACGCAGTATTTT.

This clonotype was picked up a small number of times. This sequence joins TRBV5-1 and TRBJ1-1, with a tentative D call TRBD1 (6 bases). Germline assignment: CDR1 SGHRS and CDR2 YFSETQ. Trimming stripped 4 bases from V and 1 base from J, with 14 bases between. This CDR3 contains 15 residues. DNA for the CDR3: TGCGCCAGCAGCATCCAACTACAGGGGAACACTGAAGCTTTCTTT. Residues: CASSIQLQGNTEAFF.

This rearrangement joins TRBV12-3 or TRBV12-4 to TRBJ1-5; D is uncertain. The length of the CDR3 is 16 residues. V was clipped by 3 bases and J by 3 bases, with 15 bases between them. The CDR3 sequence: CASSLGKGIDNQPQHF. The CDR3 DNA follows: TGTGCCAGCAGTTTGGGGAAAGGAATAGACAATCAGCCCCAGCATTTT.

This clonotype was seen only a few times. This rearrangement joins TRBV7-9 to TRBJ2-1; no clear D gene. V was cut by 1 base and J by 8 bases, with 9 bases left in between. This CDR3 spans 13 amino acids. Germline CDR1 is SEHNR and CDR2 is FQNEAQ (reference sequence). The chain's CDR3 is CASSLEGSYEQFF. The DNA of the CDR3 is TGTGCCAGCAGCTTAGAGGGCTCCTATGAGCAGTTCTTC. Filled out from reference TRBV7-9 and TRBJ2-1, the complete variable domain reads DTGVSQNPRHKITKRGQNVTFRCDPISEHNRLYWYRQTLGQGPEFLTYFQNEAQLEKSRLLSDRFSAERPKGSFSTLEIQRTEQGDSAMYLCASSLEGSYEQFFGPGTRLTVL.

The rearrangement joins TRBV4-2 to TRBJ2-5; 9 bases map to TRBD2. V gave up 5 bases and J gave up 3 bases; unmatched junction bases: 10. CDR1 is LGHNA and CDR2 is YNFKEQ in the germline V gene. The CDR3 has 16 amino acids. CDR3 residues: CASSASLAGQEETQYF. CDR3 bases: TGTGCCAGCAGCGCCTCCCTAGCGGGGCAGGAAGAGACCCAGTACTTC.